This paragraph covers one T cell receptor (beta chain) sequence. Its antigen remains unidentified. The data are from a study of monozygotic twins with inflammatory bowel disease. Study-level findings and limits: Heterogeneous immunosuppressive treatment regimens may have introduced variability into patient repertoires. Healthy co-twins, by inverse Simpson, had higher TCRbeta diversity than their siblings with IBD.

This CDR3 spans 14 amino acids. Germline loops: CDR1 SQVTM, CDR2 ANQGSEA. The authors ran two nested PCRs of 16 and 9 cycles on TCRalpha and TCRbeta cDNA. Reprocessing the 5' RACE reads, TCRdb reports a single entry for every CDR3 protein and omits DNA. Here the sample table reports over 350,000 distinct CDR3 sequences. Specimen: blood. This clonotype was sampled from a human donor with ulcerative colitis or Crohn's disease, or a healthy co-twin of an affected twin (not recorded which). This sequence joins TRBV29-1 and TRBJ2-7; lacking DNA, the TRBD1 call made by TCRdb goes unchecked. The CDR3 protein is CSVVPGSGSYEQYF.